Listed here are 27 T cell receptor beta chains from one sample, sequenced in a study of blood T cell repertoires in COVID-19. Produced via immunoSEQ multiplex PCR; TCRdb's table is partial and in-frame only. This repertoire shows fewer than 350,000 clones, approximately 88% found once; its top ten account for 1.5% to 2%. Sequencing was carried out using peripheral blood. These receptors were taken from a woman aged 25 to 39 with COVID-19, enrolled during active disease.

V and J are TRBV19 and TRBJ1-4; D uncertain. V lost 0 bases to trimming and J lost 8 bases, with 16 bases between them. The CDR3 loop spans 16 amino acids. Looked up from germline, CDR1 is LNHDA and CDR2 is SQIVND (reference sequence). The CDR3 region has the DNA TGTGCCAGTAGTATAGATTTTTCGAGGGCCCGGGAAAAACTGTTTTTT. Protein sequence: CASSIDFSRAREKLFF.

The chain carries TRBV24-1 and TRBJ1-2, with 8 nucleotides matching TRBD1. Germline assignment: CDR1 KGHDR and CDR2 SFDVKD. V was pared by 0 bases and J by 5 bases, with 7 bases of the junction left unmatched. The length of the CDR3 is 16 residues. CDR3 sequence reads: CATSDLRAGGRYGYTF. DNA of the CDR3: TGTGCCACCAGTGATTTGAGGGCAGGGGGCCGGTATGGCTACACCTTC.

V gene TRBV5-1 combines with J gene TRBJ1-6; TRBD1 aligns across 7 bases. Trimming removed 4 bases from V and 5 bases from J; junction bases left unmatched: 6. Germline loops: CDR1 SGHRS, CDR2 YFSETQ. The CDR3 totals 15 residues. CDR3: CASSPDRVDNSPLHF. CDR3 DNA: TGCGCCAGCAGCCCCGACAGGGTGGATAATTCACCCCTCCACTTT.

Notes on this clone: This same CDR3 is encoded by further DNA sequences in the sample. CDR3 in amino acids: CSAAGGTEAFF. Written as DNA, the CDR3 is TGCAGTGCGGCAGGGGGCACTGAAGCTTTCTTT. This chain uses TRBV20-1 with TRBJ1-1, with 7 bases identical to TRBD1. The CDR3 is 11 residues long. CDR1 and CDR2 (germline): DFQATT, SNEGSKA (reference sequence). The trim removed 6 bases at V and 4 bases at J, leaving 2 bases unmatched.

This clone appeared once. V is TRBV7-2 and J is TRBJ2-1, with D possibly TRBD2 on 5 matching bases. Germline V gene data show CDR1 as SGHTA and CDR2 as FQGNSA. This CDR3 spans 14 amino acids. Trimming shortened V by 2 bases and J by 4 bases, and 9 bases separated the two germline ends. Here the CDR3 DNA reads TGTGCCAGCAGCTTAATCGGACTTTACAATGAGCAGTTCTTC. This translates into CASSLIGLYNEQFF.

The chain links TRBV18 to TRBJ2-5; the match to TRBD1 covers 7 bases. J gave up 2 bases and V 5 bases, and 2 bases lay outside the gene matches. Germline V CDR1 and CDR2: KGHSH, LQKENI. CDR3 size: 13 residues. The CDR3, as DNA: TGTGCCAGCTCAATGGGACAGCAAGAGACCCAGTACTTC. It encodes CASSMGQQETQYF. Drawing the rest from reference TRBV18 and TRBJ2-5, the complete variable domain is NAGVMQNPRHLVRRRGQEARLRCSPMKGHSHVYWYRQLPEEGLKFMVYLQKENIIDESGMPKERFSAEFPKEGPSILRIQQVVRGDSAAYFCASSMGQQETQYFGPGTRLLVL.

The V and J genes are TRBV4-1 and TRBJ1-2; tentative D call: TRBD1 (5 bases). The CDR3 is made up of 16 amino acids. The germline V and J ends were trimmed by 1 base and 4 bases, with 16 bases remaining between them. Looked up from germline, CDR1 is MGHRA and CDR2 is YSYEKL. CDR3 amino acids: CASSQVATEIPYGYTF. CDR3 nucleotide sequence: TGCGCCAGCAGCCAAGTGGCGACAGAGATACCCTATGGCTACACCTTC.

The V gene is TRBV15, the J gene TRBJ2-1; 10 bases line up with TRBD1. Germline loops: CDR1 LNHNV, CDR2 YYDKDF (reference sequence). The CDR3 spans 15 residues. The junction had 9 bases not matched to a gene; V was cut back by 3 bases and J by 10 bases. CDR3 nucleotide sequence: TGTGCCACCAGCAGGGTCGGGACAGGGGCTCGGGAGCAGTTCTTC. This sequence encodes CATSRVGTGAREQFF.

This chain joins TRBV4-3 and TRBJ1-2, with 7 positions matching TRBD1. The CDR3 has 15 residues. Germline assignment: CDR1 LGHNA and CDR2 YSLEER. Trimming cost V 0 bases and J 4 bases; bases outside gene matches: 5. CDR3 loop: CASSQDRGPGYGYTF. DNA for the CDR3: TGCGCCAGCAGCCAAGATAGGGGGCCCGGCTATGGCTACACCTTC.

The chain has TRBV5-4 and TRBJ2-7; weak D call: TRBD2 (6 bases). V lost 2 bases to trimming and J lost 5 bases, with 17 bases between them. This CDR3 contains 15 residues. Germline CDR1 and CDR2: SGHNT and YYREEE (reference sequence). The CDR3 bases are TGTGCCAGCAGCTTAACAACCTCGGGGGTGCACGAGCAGTACTTC. The encoded protein is CASSLTTSGVHEQYF.

CDR3 sequence reads: CATGQTLQGSGNTIYF. The CDR3 DNA reads TGTGCCACCGGGCAAACTTTACAGGGTTCTGGAAACACCATATATTTT. The rearrangement links TRBV15 to TRBJ1-3; D may be TRBD1 (6 bases). The CDR3 runs 16 residues. Germline values: CDR1 LNHNV, CDR2 YYDKDF (reference sequence). V was clipped by 8 bases and J by 1 base, with 18 bases between them.

This chain links TRBV6-2 or TRBV6-3 with TRBJ2-7; 7 bases fit TRBD1. Germline V CDR1 and CDR2: MNHEY, SVGEGT. This CDR3 spans 16 amino acids. J was trimmed by 1 base and V by 5 bases; bases with no gene match: 11. CDR3 sequence: CASSKPPGQPSYEQYV. The DNA for the CDR3 is TGTGCCAGCAGTAAACCTCCGGGACAGCCATCCTACGAGCAGTACGTC.

The V and J genes are TRBV19 and TRBJ1-3, with 8 bases lining up with TRBD1. Germline V gene sequence: CDR1 LNHDA, CDR2 SQIVND (reference sequence). The length of the CDR3 is 15 residues. V lost 5 bases and J lost 4; bases outside the gene matches: 7. DNA of the CDR3: TGTGCCAGTAGTCTTACAGGGGGTAGCGGAAACACCATATATTTT. It specifies CASSLTGGSGNTIYF.

This chain connects TRBV16 to TRBJ2-1; D call uncertain. Trimming cost V 0 bases and J 10 bases, with 4 bases left between them. CDR3 length equals 11 residues. Germline-derived CDR1 and CDR2 are KGHSY and FQNENV. The CDR3 DNA reads TGTGCCAGCAGCCAATCCCCGGAGCAGTTCTTC. It encodes CASSQSPEQFF.

V and J are TRBV20-1 and TRBJ1-5; tentatively, D is TRBD1 (5 bases). The CDR3 is made up of 16 amino acids. V was clipped by 3 bases and J by 0 bases, with 15 bases between them. Per the germline V gene, CDR1 is DFQATT and CDR2 is SNEGSKA (reference sequence). The CDR3 bases are TGCAGTGCTAGTAAGGGGACTGCCTATAGCAATCAGCCCCAGCATTTT. As protein: CSASKGTAYSNQPQHF.

V gene TRBV3-1 (or the pseudogene TRBV3-2) combines with J gene TRBJ1-1; TRBD1 matches 10 bases. Germline-derived CDR1 and CDR2 are LGHDT and YNNKEL (reference sequence). The CDR3 is 14 residues long. V lost 4 bases, J lost 7 bases, and 6 bases stayed unmatched. CDR3 DNA: TGTGCCAGCAGCCCCCGGGACAGGGGCCTTGAAGCTTTCTTT. It codes for CASSPRDRGLEAFF.

The chain is built from TRBV6-2 or TRBV6-3 and TRBJ2-7; D possibly corresponds to TRBD2 (5 bases). The CDR3 sequence is 13 residues long. The germline V gene has CDR1 MNHEY and CDR2 SVGEGT. Deletions cut 5 bases from V and 6 bases from J, with 14 bases between. The CDR3 sequence: CASSPWGEREQYF. CDR3 bases: TGTGCCAGCAGTCCCTGGGGAGAGCGCGAGCAGTACTTC.

This clone was detected only once. V gene TRBV6-2 or TRBV6-3 combines with J gene TRBJ2-1; 8 positions match TRBD2. The CDR3 has 19 amino acids. From germline, CDR1 is MNHEY and CDR2 SVGEGT. Trimming at V came to 0 bases and at J to 9 bases, leaving 19 bases not matched to a gene. The DNA of the CDR3 is TGTGCCAGCAGTTACTCGATATTCCTCCGTCCGGGGGGGGCGATTGAGCAGTTCTTC. Its protein product is CASSYSIFLRPGGAIEQFF.

This clone was seen only a few times. The chain links TRBV2 to TRBJ1-1, with unresolved D. This CDR3 spans 13 amino acids. Germline V gives CDR1 SNHLY, CDR2 FYNNEI. The V gene lost 5 bases and the J gene lost 1 base, with 8 bases spanning the gap. Here the CDR3 reads CASSSDSNTEAFF. The CDR3 DNA is TGTGCCAGCAGTAGCGACTCGAACACTGAAGCTTTCTTT.

The gene calls are TRBV5-1 and TRBJ1-3; TRBD1 agrees at 8 bases. The CDR3 has 19 residues. The germline gives CDR1 SGHRS, CDR2 YFSETQ. V lost 7 bases and J lost 0; bases outside the gene matches: 18. CDR3 DNA: TGCGCCAGCCAACTAGGAGGCAGGGGGCCTGTGAGCTCTGGAAACACCATATATTTT. This sequence encodes CASQLGGRGPVSSGNTIYF.

The V and J genes are TRBV28 and TRBJ1-3; 8 positions agree with TRBD1. Germline CDR1 is MDHEN and CDR2 is SYDVKM. The CDR3 runs to 14 residues. J lost 2 bases, V lost 11 bases, and 8 bases had no gene match. CDR3 protein: CASGQGGTGNTIYF. Written as DNA, the CDR3 is TGTGCCTCAGGACAGGGAGGAACTGGAAACACCATATATTTT.

V gene TRBV7-9 combines with J gene TRBJ2-5; 11 nucleotides line up with TRBD2. Germline loops: CDR1 SEHNR, CDR2 FQNEAQ (reference sequence). CDR3 length: 14 residues. After removal of 10 bases from V and 2 bases from J, the junction contained 6 bases not matched to a gene. CDR3 nucleotide sequence: TGTGCCATCCTAGCGGGGGGCATACAAGAGACCCAGTACTTC. This encodes CAILAGGIQETQYF. Combining the CDR3 with reference TRBV7-9 and TRBJ2-5 gives the whole variable domain DTGVSQNPRHKITKRGQNVTFRCDPISEHNRLYWYRQTLGQGPEFLTYFQNEAQLEKSRLLSDRFSAERPKGSFSTLEIQRTEQGDSAMYLCAILAGGIQETQYFGPGTRLLVL.

This clone appeared a few times. The chain carries TRBV3-1 (or the pseudogene TRBV3-2) and TRBJ2-1, with 8 bases identical to TRBD2. V was clipped by 4 bases and J by 9 bases; unmatched bases: 8. The length of the CDR3 is 14 residues. Germline assignment: CDR1 LGHDT and CDR2 YNNKEL (reference sequence). The CDR3 spells CASSLTELAAEQFF. The CDR3 region has the DNA TGTGCCAGCAGCCTGACGGAACTAGCGGCTGAGCAGTTCTTC.

About this clone itself: A junction end diverges from the germline sequence, so it may reflect a read error. CDR3 nucleotides: TGTGCCAGTCAACAGGCCTCGACAGGGGGCGAGCGGTTCTTC. Encoded protein: CASQQASTGGERFF. The V and J genes are TRBV3-1 (or the pseudogene TRBV3-2) and TRBJ2-7; TRBD1 aligns across 10 bases. Per germline, CDR1 LGHDT and CDR2 YNNKEL (reference sequence). This CDR3 comprises 14 residues.

The chain uses TRBV5-4 and TRBJ2-5; maybe TRBD2 (5 bases). The CDR3 has 13 residues. Germline V gene sequence: CDR1 SGHNT, CDR2 YYREEE (reference sequence). V was shortened by 3 bases and J by 2 bases, with 8 bases between the two germline ends. The CDR3 sequence is CASSYGLQETQYF. For the CDR3, the DNA is TGTGCCAGCAGCTACGGACTTCAAGAGACCCAGTACTTC.

J is TRBJ1-2 and V is TRBV7-9; a possible D gene is TRBD1 (6 bases). Germline V gives CDR1 SEHNR, CDR2 FQNEAQ (reference sequence). The V gene lost 5 bases and the J gene lost 4 bases, with 17 bases spanning the gap. CDR3 length: 15 residues. CDR3 coding DNA: TGTGCCAGCAGCGATCCTAGGGGGGGCACCTATGGCTACACCTTC. Translating it yields CASSDPRGGTYGYTF.

This chain uses TRBV13 with TRBJ1-5, with no clear D. The CDR3 has 14 residues. Germline values: CDR1 PRHDT, CDR2 FYEKMQ (reference sequence). V dropped 0 bases and J dropped 4 bases, with 7 bases sitting between them. The CDR3 loop reads CASSLGSGNQPQHF. The CDR3 bases are TGTGCCAGCAGCTTAGGGAGCGGTAATCAGCCCCAGCATTTT.